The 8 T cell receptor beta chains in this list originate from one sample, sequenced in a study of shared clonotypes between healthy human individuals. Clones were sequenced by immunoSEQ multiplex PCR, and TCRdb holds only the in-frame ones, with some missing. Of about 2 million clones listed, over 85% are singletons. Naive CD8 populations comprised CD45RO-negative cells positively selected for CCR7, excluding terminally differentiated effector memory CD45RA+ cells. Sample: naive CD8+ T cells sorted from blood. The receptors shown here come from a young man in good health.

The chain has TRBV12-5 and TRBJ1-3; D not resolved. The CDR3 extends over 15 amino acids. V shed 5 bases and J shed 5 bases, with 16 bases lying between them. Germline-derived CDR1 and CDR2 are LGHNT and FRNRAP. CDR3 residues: CASGAWVGKRNTIYF. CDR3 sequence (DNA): TGTGCTAGTGGTGCCTGGGTTGGAAAAAGAAACACCATATATTTT.

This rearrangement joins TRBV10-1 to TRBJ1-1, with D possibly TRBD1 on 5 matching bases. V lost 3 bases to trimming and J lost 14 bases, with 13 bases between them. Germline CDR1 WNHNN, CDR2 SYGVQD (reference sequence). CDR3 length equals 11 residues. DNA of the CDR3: TGCGCCAGCAGTGATGGAGGGGCGTACTTCTTT. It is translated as CASSDGGAYFF.

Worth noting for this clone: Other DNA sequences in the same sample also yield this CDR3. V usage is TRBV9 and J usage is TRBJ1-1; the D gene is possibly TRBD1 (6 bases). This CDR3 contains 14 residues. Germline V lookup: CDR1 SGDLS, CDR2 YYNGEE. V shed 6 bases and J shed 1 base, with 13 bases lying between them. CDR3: CASTPGGGNTEAFF. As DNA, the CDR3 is TGTGCCAGCACCCCGGGAGGGGGGAACACTGAAGCTTTCTTT.

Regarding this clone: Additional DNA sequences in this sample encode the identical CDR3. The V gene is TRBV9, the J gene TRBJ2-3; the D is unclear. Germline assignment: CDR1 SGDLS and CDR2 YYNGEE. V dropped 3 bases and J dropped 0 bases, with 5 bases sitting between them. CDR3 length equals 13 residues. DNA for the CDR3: TGTGCCAGCAGCGCTGTCAGCACAGATACGCAGTATTTT. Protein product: CASSAVSTDTQYF.

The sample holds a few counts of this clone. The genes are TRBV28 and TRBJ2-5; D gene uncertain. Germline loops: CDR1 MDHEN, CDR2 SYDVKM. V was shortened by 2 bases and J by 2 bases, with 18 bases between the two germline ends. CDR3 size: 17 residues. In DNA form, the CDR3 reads TGTGCCAGCAGTTTACCCAACAGCAAGAATAGACAAGAGACCCAGTACTTC. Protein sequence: CASSLPNSKNRQETQYF.

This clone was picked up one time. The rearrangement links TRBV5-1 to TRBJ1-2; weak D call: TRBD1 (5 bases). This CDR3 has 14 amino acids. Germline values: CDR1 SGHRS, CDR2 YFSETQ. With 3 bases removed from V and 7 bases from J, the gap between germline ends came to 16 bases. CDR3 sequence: CASSSRDPSGGYTF. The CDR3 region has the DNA TGCGCCAGCAGCTCCAGGGACCCATCAGGTGGCTACACCTTC.

Written as DNA, the CDR3 is TGCGCCAGCAGCACCTACTCCAGCACGATGGGGGAGACCCAGTACTTC. This gives the protein CASSTYSSTMGETQYF. This chain uses TRBV5-1 with TRBJ2-5; no reliable D call. The CDR3 loop spans 16 amino acids. V gave up 4 bases and J gave up 5 bases, with 21 bases separating them. The germline CDR1 and CDR2 sequences are SGHRS and YFSETQ.

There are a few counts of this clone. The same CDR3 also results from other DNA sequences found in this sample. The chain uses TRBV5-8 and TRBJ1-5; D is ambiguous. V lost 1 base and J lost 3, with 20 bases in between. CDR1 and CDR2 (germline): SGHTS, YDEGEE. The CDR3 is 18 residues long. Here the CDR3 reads CASSLMDRNGRYNQPQHF. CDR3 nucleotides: TGTGCCAGCAGCTTGATGGACCGAAATGGACGTTACAATCAGCCCCAGCATTTT.